These 5 T cell receptor beta chains were sequenced from one sample in a study of follicular helper T cells after annual influenza vaccination. Time point denoted: 2014-2015 season, pre-vaccination. Sequenced by immunoSEQ multiplex PCR; TCRdb stores in-frame clones only, minus some. The repertoire holds over 25,000 clones, with roughly 80% as singletons. Sequenced material: CXCR5+ CD38- circulating T follicular helper cells from blood, taken on the day of influenza vaccination. The subset here: circulating Tfh, non-naive CD4+CXCR5+PD-1+ (ICOS+CD38+ or ICOS-CD38-). These TCRs come from an adult who received the influenza vaccine.

The rearrangement links TRBV18 to TRBJ1-1; 8 nucleotides align to TRBD1. Germline trimming cut 3 bases from V and 11 bases from J; bases unmatched to any gene: 5. Germline CDR1 KGHSH, CDR2 LQKENI. This CDR3 has 12 residues. Here the CDR3 reads CASSPDRAGAFF. In nucleotides, the CDR3 is TGTGCCAGCTCACCGGACAGGGCAGGTGCTTTCTTT.

The V and J genes are TRBV6-4 and TRBJ1-2; possible D gene TRBD1, 6 bases. Germline values: CDR1 MRHNA, CDR2 SNTAGT. This CDR3 has 15 amino acids. The V gene lost 0 bases and the J gene lost 0 bases, with 8 bases spanning the gap. For the CDR3, the DNA is TGTGCCAGCAGTGACTCTAACAGGGCTAACTATGGCTACACCTTC. Encoded protein: CASSDSNRANYGYTF.

The chain is built from TRBV12-5 and TRBJ2-5; maybe TRBD2 (6 bases). The CDR3 runs to 14 residues. The germline V and J ends were trimmed by 5 bases and 5 bases, with 15 bases remaining between them. From germline, CDR1 is LGHNT and CDR2 FRNRAP. For the CDR3, the DNA is TGTGCTAGTGGTCCCGGGGGACCCGAGGAGACCCAGTACTTC. It specifies CASGPGGPEETQYF.

The gene calls are TRBV7-2 and TRBJ2-2; 7 nucleotides agree with TRBD1. The CDR3 length is 14 residues. Germline-derived CDR1 and CDR2 are SGHTA and FQGNSA. The V and J ends lost 4 bases and 7 bases, in that order; junction bases with no gene match: 6. CDR3 coding DNA: TGTGCCAGCAGCTGGGGGACAGCCTACGGGGAGCTGTTTTTT. Amino acids: CASSWGTAYGELFF.

This chain links TRBV5-6 with TRBJ1-5, with TRBD1 identical over 7 bases. The germline gives CDR1 SGHDT, CDR2 YYEEEE. V was clipped by 4 bases and J by 5 bases; unmatched bases: 12. The CDR3 totals 16 residues. CDR3 region: CASSPSRQGWDQPQHF. DNA of the CDR3: TGTGCCAGCAGCCCAAGCCGACAGGGATGGGATCAGCCCCAGCATTTT.